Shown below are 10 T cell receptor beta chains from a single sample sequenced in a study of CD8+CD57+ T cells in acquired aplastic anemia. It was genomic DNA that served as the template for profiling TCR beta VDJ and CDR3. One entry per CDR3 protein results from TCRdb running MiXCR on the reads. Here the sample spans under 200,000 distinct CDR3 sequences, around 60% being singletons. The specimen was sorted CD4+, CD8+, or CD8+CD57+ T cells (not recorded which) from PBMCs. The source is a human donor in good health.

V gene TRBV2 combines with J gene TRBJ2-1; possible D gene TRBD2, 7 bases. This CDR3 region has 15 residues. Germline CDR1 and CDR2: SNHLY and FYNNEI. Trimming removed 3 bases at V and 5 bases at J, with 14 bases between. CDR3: CASSDPRGAHNEQFF. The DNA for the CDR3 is TGTGCCAGCAGTGACCCACGGGGGGCCCACAATGAGCAGTTCTTC.

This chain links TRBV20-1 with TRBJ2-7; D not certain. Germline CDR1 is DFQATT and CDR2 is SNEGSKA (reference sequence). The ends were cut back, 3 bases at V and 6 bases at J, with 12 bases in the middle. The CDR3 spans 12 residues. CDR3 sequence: CSARWAGFEQYF. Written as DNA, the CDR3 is TGCAGTGCTAGGTGGGCAGGTTTCGAGCAGTACTTC.

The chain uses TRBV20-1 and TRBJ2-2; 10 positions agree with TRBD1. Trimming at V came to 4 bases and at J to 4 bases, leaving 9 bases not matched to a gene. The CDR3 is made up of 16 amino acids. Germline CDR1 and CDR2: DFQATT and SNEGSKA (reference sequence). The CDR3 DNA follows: TGCAGTGCTAAGACCACCGGGACAGGGGTCACCGGGGAGCTGTTTTTT. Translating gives CSAKTTGTGVTGELFF.

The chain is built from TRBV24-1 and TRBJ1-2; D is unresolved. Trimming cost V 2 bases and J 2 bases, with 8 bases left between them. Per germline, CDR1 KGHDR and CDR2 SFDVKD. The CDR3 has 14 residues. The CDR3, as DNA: TGTGCCACCAGTGATTCGGCAGTAAACTATGGCTACACCTTC. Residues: CATSDSAVNYGYTF.

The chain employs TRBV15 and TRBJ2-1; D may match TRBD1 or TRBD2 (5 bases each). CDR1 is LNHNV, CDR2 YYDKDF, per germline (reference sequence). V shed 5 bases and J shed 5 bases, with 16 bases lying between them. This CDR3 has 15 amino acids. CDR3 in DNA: TGTGCCACCAGCCTAGGCCGGGACGGAAACAATGAGCAGTTCTTC. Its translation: CATSLGRDGNNEQFF.

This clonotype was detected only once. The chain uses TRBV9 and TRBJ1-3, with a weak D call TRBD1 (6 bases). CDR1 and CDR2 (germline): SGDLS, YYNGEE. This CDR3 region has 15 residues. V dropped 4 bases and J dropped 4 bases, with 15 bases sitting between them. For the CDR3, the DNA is TGTGCCAGCAGCCTTACGCCCGGGACAGGAAACACCATATATTTT. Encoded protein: CASSLTPGTGNTIYF.

DNA of the CDR3: TGTGCCAGTAGTACGGGACAGGGACTCTACGAGCAGTACTTC. The encoded protein is CASSTGQGLYEQYF. The V call is TRBV19, the J call TRBJ2-7; TRBD1 agrees at 9 bases. CDR3 length equals 14 residues. Germline V gives CDR1 LNHDA, CDR2 SQIVND (reference sequence). V lost 4 bases and J lost 3; bases outside the gene matches: 4.

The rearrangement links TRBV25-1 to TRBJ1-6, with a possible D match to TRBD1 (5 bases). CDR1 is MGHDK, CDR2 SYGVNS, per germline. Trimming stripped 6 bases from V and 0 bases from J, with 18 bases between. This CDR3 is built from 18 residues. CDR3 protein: CASSSGTVSFSYNSPLHF. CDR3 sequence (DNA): TGTGCCAGCAGCTCCGGGACGGTATCCTTCTCCTATAATTCACCCCTCCACTTT.

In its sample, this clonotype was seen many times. CDR3 sequence reads: CATSGDRGGTEAFF. CDR3 in DNA: TGTGCCACCAGCGGGGACAGGGGGGGCACTGAAGCTTTCTTT. The V and J genes are TRBV15 and TRBJ1-1; the match to TRBD1 covers 11 bases. This CDR3 has 14 residues. Germline values: CDR1 LNHNV, CDR2 YYDKDF (reference sequence). With V trimmed by 5 bases and J by 4 bases, 3 bases remained unmatched.

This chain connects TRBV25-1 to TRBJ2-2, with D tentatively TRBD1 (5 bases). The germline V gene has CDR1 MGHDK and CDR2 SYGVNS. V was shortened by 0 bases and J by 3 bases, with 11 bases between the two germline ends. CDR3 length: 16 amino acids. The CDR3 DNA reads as TGTGCCAGCAGTGAATACCCGACAGATTACACCGGGGAGCTGTTTTTT. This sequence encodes CASSEYPTDYTGELFF.